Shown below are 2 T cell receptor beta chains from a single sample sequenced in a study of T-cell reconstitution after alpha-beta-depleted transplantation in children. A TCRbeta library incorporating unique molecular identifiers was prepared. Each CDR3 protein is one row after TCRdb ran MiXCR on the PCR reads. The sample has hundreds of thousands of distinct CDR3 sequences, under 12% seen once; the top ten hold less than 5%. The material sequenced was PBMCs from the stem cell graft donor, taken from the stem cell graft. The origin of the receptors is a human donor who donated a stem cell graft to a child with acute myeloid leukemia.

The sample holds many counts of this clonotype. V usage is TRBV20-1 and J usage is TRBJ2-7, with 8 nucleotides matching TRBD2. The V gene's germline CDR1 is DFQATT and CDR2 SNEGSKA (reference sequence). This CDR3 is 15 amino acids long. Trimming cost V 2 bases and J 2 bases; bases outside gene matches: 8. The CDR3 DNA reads TGCAGTGCTAGAAGACTAGCGCCGAACCCCTACGAGCAGTACTTC. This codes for CSARRLAPNPYEQYF.

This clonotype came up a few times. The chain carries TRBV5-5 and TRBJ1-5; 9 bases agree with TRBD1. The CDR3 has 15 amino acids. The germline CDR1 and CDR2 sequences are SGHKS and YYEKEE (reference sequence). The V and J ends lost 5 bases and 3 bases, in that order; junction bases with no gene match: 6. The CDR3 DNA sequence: TGTGCCAGCAGTTTAGACAGGGGGTTCAATCAGCCCCAGCATTTT. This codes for CASSLDRGFNQPQHF.